Following are 10 T cell receptor beta chains from one sample sequenced in a study of cytomegalovirus exposure and HLA in healthy donors (dated by TCRdb to about 2017). The protocol used for the library was the immunoSEQ multiplex PCR assay. The multiplex PCR relied on a mix of 60 forward primers for TCR Vbeta segments and 13 reverse primers for TCR Jbeta segments. In its TCRdb copy, this immuneACCESS table keeps in-frame sequences only and misses some clones. Where compared with another copy, unresolved V genes explain less than half of these, and the others have no known cause. In this sample the table shows 49,000 or so clones, about 81% of which occur a single time. The biggest ten clones account for roughly 2.5% of the sample. Sample: PBMCs. Receptor source: a boy younger than 18 in good health and CMV-seropositive.

There are a few counts of this clone. In DNA, the CDR3 is TGTGCCAGAACCAAACCGGGGTTATCGTATGGCTACACCTTC. This sequence encodes CARTKPGLSYGYTF. J is TRBJ1-2 and V is TRBV2; no definite D call. V was shortened by 9 bases and J by 5 bases, with 19 bases between the two germline ends. Germline V CDR1 and CDR2: SNHLY, FYNNEI. CDR3 length equals 14 residues.

V and J are TRBV9 and TRBJ1-1; D perhaps matches TRBD1 (6 bases). This CDR3 is 14 amino acids long. Germline V gene sequence: CDR1 SGDLS, CDR2 YYNGEE. V lost 3 bases, J lost 0 bases, and 9 bases lay in between. In nucleotides, the CDR3 is TGTGCCAGCAGCGGGGGGCCAATGAACACTGAAGCTTTCTTT. This translates into CASSGGPMNTEAFF.

The V call is TRBV19, the J call TRBJ1-5; the D gene is possibly TRBD1 (6 bases). Trimming stripped 2 bases from V and 7 bases from J, with 12 bases between. The CDR3 runs 14 residues. Germline values: CDR1 LNHDA, CDR2 SQIVND (reference sequence). CDR3 sequence reads: CASSILGGGQPQHF. The CDR3 bases are TGTGCCAGTAGTATATTGGGAGGGGGACAGCCCCAGCATTTT.

This clone has only a few counts. J is TRBJ1-5 and V is TRBV5-5; D remains unclear. This CDR3 is 15 amino acids long. Trimming removed 0 bases from V and 0 bases from J, with 7 bases in between. Germline lookup yields CDR1 SGHKS and CDR2 YYEKEE (reference sequence). As DNA, the CDR3 is TGTGCCAGCAGCTTGGGGGAGTCTAGCAATCAGCCCCAGCATTTT. Residues: CASSLGESSNQPQHF.

The chain is built from TRBV6-1 and TRBJ2-5, with D possibly being TRBD1 (5 bases). V was shortened by 6 bases and J by 7 bases, with 9 bases between the two germline ends. Looked up from germline, CDR1 is MNHNS and CDR2 is SASEGT. The CDR3 runs to 11 residues. The CDR3: CASRKQGTQYF. The DNA for the CDR3 is TGTGCCAGCAGGAAGCAGGGGACCCAGTACTTC.

CDR3 residues: CASSLETGPYEQYF. The CDR3 region has the DNA TGTGCCAGCAGCTTAGAGACAGGTCCGTACGAGCAGTACTTC. The chain links TRBV7-9 to TRBJ2-7; tentative D call: TRBD1 (6 bases). Germline-derived CDR1 and CDR2 are SEHNR and FQNEAQ (reference sequence). The CDR3 totals 14 residues. The V and J ends lost 1 base and 4 bases respectively, with 11 bases between them. The full variable domain, its missing parts supplied by reference TRBV7-9 and TRBJ2-7, is DTGVSQNPRHKITKRGQNVTFRCDPISEHNRLYWYRQTLGQGPEFLTYFQNEAQLEKSRLLSDRFSAERPKGSFSTLEIQRTEQGDSAMYLCASSLETGPYEQYFGPGTRLTVT.

The CDR3 nucleotides read TGTGCCAGCAGCGTCGGGGGGGTGGGCTCAGATACGCAGTATTTT. It encodes CASSVGGVGSDTQYF. The chain has TRBV9 and TRBJ2-3; TRBD2 agrees at 8 bases. V trimming: 2 bases; J trimming: 4 bases; junction bases outside the gene matches: 6. The CDR3 covers 15 residues. Germline CDR1 and CDR2: SGDLS and YYNGEE.

The chain uses TRBV4-2 and TRBJ2-2; D remains ambiguous. Per the germline V gene, CDR1 is LGHNA and CDR2 is YNFKEQ. Trimming left V 0 bases short and J 8 bases short, with 7 bases between. The CDR3 spans 13 residues. Written as DNA, the CDR3 is TGTGCCAGCAGCCAAGAACTTATGGGGGAGCTGTTTTTT. Residues: CASSQELMGELFF.

This clone was observed a handful of times. This sequence joins TRBV21-1 and TRBJ1-3; TRBD1 is taken as the D call from the table, unchecked against the DNA. TRBV21-1 is shown as a pseudogene. This CDR3 is built from 18 residues. For the CDR3, the DNA is TGTGCCAGCAGCAATCGGACCACTCGGGACAGGGCTGGAAACACCATATATTTT. It specifies CASSNRTTRDRAGNTIYF.

J is TRBJ2-7 and V is TRBV6-5; D is possibly TRBD1 (5 bases). The CDR3 length is 13 residues. V was pared by 8 bases and J by 2 bases, with 13 bases between. In germline, CDR1 is MNHEY, CDR2 SVGAGI. The CDR3 sequence: CASSWQGTYEQYF. The CDR3 nucleotides are TGTGCCAGCTCCTGGCAGGGAACCTACGAGCAGTACTTC.